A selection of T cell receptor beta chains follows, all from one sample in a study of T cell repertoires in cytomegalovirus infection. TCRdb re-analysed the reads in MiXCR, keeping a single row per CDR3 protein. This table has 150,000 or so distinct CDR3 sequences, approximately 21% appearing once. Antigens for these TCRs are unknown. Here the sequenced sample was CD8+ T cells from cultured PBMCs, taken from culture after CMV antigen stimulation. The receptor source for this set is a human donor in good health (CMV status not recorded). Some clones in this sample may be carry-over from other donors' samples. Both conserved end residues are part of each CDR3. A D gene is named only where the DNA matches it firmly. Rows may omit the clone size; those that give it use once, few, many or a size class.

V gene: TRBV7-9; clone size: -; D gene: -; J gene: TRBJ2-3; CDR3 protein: CASSSIKLGVADTQYF; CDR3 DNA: TGTGCCAGCAGTTCAATAAAGCTGGGGGTGGCAGATACGCAGTATTTT
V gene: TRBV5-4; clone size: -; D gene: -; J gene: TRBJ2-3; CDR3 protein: CASSLVLASTDTQYF; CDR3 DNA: TGTGCCAGCAGCTTGGTCTTAGCGAGCACAGATACGCAGTATTTT
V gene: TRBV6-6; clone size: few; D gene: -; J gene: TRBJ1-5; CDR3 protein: CASSSSQPQHF; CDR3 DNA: TGTGCCAGCAGTTCCAGTCAGCCCCAGCATTTT
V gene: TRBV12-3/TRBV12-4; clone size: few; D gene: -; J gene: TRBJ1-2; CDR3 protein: CASRSRTVTYGYTF; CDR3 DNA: TGTGCCAGCAGGTCCAGGACCGTAACTTATGGCTACACCTTC
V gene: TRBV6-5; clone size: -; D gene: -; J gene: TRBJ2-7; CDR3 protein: CDSSYSWSGLGDEQYF; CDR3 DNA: TGTGACAGCAGTTACTCCTGGAGCGGGTTGGGAGACGAGCAGTACTTC
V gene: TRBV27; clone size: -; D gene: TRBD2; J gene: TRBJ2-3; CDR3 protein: CASSMTSGYSVDTQYF; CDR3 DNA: TGTGCCAGCAGTATGACTAGCGGGTATTCAGTAGATACGCAGTATTTT
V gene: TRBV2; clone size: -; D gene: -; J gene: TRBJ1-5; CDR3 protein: CASRSPGIEPQHF; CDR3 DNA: TGTGCCAGCAGATCACCGGGAATCGAGCCCCAGCATTTT
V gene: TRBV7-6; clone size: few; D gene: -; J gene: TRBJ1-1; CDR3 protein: CASSQIKNTEAFF; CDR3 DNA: TGTGCCAGCAGCCAAATAAAGAACACTGAAGCTTTCTTT
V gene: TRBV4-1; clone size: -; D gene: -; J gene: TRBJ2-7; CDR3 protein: CASSHINEQYF; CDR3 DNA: TGCGCCAGCAGCCACATTAACGAGCAGTACTTC
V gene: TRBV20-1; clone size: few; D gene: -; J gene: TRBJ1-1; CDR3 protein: CSARIGGYTEAFF; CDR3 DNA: TGCAGTGCTAGGATAGGGGGTTATACTGAAGCTTTCTTT